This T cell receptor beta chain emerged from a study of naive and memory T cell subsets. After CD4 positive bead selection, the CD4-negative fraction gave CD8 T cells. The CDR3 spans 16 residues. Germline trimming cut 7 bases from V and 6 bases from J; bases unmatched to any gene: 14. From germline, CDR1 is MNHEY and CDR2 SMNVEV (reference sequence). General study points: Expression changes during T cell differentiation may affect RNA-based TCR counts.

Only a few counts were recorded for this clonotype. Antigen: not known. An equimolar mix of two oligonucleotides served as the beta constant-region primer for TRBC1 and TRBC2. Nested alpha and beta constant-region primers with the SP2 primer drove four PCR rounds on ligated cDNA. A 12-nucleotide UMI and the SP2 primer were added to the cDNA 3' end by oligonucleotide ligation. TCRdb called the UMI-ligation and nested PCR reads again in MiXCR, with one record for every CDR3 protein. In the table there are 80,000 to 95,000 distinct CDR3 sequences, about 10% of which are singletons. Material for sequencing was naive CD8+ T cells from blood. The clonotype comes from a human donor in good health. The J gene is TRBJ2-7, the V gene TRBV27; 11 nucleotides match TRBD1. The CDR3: CASNWGQGVPFSEQYF. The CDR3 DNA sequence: TGTGCCAGCAATTGGGGACAGGGGGTACCTTTTTCCGAGCAGTACTTC.